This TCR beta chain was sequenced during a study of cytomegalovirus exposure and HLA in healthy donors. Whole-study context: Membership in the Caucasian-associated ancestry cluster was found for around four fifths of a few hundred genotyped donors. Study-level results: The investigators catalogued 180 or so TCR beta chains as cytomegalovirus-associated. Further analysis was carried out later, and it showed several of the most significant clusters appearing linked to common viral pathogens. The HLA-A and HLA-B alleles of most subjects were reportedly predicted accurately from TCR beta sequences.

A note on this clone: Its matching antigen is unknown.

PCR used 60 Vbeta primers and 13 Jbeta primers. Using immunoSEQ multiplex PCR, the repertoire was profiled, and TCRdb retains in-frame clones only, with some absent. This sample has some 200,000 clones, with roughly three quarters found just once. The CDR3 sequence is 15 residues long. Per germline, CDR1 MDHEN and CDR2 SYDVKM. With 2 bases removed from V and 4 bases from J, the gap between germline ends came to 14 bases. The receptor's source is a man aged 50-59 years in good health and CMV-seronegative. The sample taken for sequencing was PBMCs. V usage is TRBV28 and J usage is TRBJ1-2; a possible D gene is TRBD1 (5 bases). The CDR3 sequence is CASSLTGWAFYGYTF. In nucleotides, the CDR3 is TGTGCCAGCAGTTTAACAGGTTGGGCCTTCTATGGCTACACCTTC.